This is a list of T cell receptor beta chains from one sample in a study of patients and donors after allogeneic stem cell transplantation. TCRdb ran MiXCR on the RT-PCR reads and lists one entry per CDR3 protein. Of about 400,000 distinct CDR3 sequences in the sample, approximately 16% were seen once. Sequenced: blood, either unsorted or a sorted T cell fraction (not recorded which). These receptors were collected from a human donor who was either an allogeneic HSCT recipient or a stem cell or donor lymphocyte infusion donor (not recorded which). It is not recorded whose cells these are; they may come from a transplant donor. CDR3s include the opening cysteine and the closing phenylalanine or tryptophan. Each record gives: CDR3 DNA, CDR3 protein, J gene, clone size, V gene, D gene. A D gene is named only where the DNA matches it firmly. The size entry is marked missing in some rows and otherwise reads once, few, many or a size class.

CDR3 DNA: TGCAGTGCTAGAGTAACTAGCCGGGAGACCCAGTACTTC; CDR3 protein: CSARVTSRETQYF; J gene: TRBJ2-5; clone size: .; V gene: TRBV20-1; D gene: .
CDR3 DNA: TGCAGTGCGCGGACAGGGGTTGACTATGGCTACACCTTC; CDR3 protein: CSARTGVDYGYTF; J gene: TRBJ1-2; clone size: few; V gene: TRBV20-1; D gene: TRBD1
CDR3 DNA: TGCGCCAGCAGCCAAGTTGGAAGGGAGACTGGAAACACCATATATTTT; CDR3 protein: CASSQVGRETGNTIYF; J gene: TRBJ1-3; clone size: few; V gene: TRBV4-1; D gene: .
CDR3 DNA: TGCGCCAGCAGCTTGTGGGGGGGCTACTCCTACGAGCAGTACTTC; CDR3 protein: CASSLWGGYSYEQYF; J gene: TRBJ2-7; clone size: .; V gene: TRBV5-1; D gene: .
CDR3 DNA: TGTGCCAGCAGTTTCCGGGGCCAACTGTTTTTT; CDR3 protein: CASSFRGQLFF; J gene: TRBJ1-4; clone size: .; V gene: TRBV12-3/TRBV12-4; D gene: .
CDR3 DNA: TGTGCCAGACTCTACGAGCAGTACTTC; CDR3 protein: CARLYEQYF; J gene: TRBJ2-7; clone size: .; V gene: TRBV10-3; D gene: .
CDR3 DNA: TGTGCCAGCAGCCCCCGGGCCTGGGACAATGAGCAGTTCTTC; CDR3 protein: CASSPRAWDNEQFF; J gene: TRBJ2-1; clone size: .; V gene: TRBV14; D gene: .
CDR3 DNA: TGTGCCAGCAGTTCGCAGGATCTCTCTGCTTCACCCCTCCACTTT; CDR3 protein: CASSSQDLSASPLHF; J gene: TRBJ1-6; clone size: .; V gene: TRBV2; D gene: .
CDR3 DNA: TGTGCCAGCAGCCAAGACCCGAACACCGGGGAGCTGTTTTTT; CDR3 protein: CASSQDPNTGELFF; J gene: TRBJ2-2; clone size: many; V gene: TRBV3-1; D gene: .
CDR3 DNA: TGTGCCAGCAGCTTGGGGCCAGACGGGACCCAGTACTTC; CDR3 protein: CASSLGPDGTQYF; J gene: TRBJ2-5; clone size: few; V gene: TRBV5-6; D gene: .
CDR3 DNA: TGTGCCAGCAGCGTACAGGGGTCCAACACTGAAGCTTTCTTT; CDR3 protein: CASSVQGSNTEAFF; J gene: TRBJ1-1; clone size: many; V gene: TRBV11-2; D gene: TRBD1
CDR3 DNA: TGTGCCAGCAGCCCATCGCGGGGGGGCACCGGGGAGCTGTTTTTT; CDR3 protein: CASSPSRGGTGELFF; J gene: TRBJ2-2; clone size: few; V gene: TRBV11-3; D gene: TRBD2
CDR3 DNA: TGTGCCAGCAGCCAAGCCGGGAAAATATCCTCGGAAAACATTCAGTACTTC; CDR3 protein: CASSQAGKISSENIQYF; J gene: TRBJ2-4; clone size: .; V gene: TRBV3-1; D gene: .
CDR3 DNA: TGTTCCAGCAGCTTTGGACAGGGGGCTTTTCAGCCCCAGCATTTT; CDR3 protein: CSSSFGQGAFQPQHF; J gene: TRBJ1-5; clone size: .; V gene: TRBV12-3/TRBV12-4; D gene: TRBD1
CDR3 DNA: TGTGCCAGCAGTGGCCTGCAGGGTTCTCCTGGGGCCAACGTCCTGACTTTC; CDR3 protein: CASSGLQGSPGANVLTF; J gene: TRBJ2-6; clone size: few; V gene: TRBV6-1; D gene: .
CDR3 DNA: TGTGCCTGGGACAGGGTCGGCACCGGGGAGCTGTTTTTT; CDR3 protein: CAWDRVGTGELFF; J gene: TRBJ2-2; clone size: few; V gene: TRBV30; D gene: TRBD1
CDR3 DNA: TGCGCCAGCAGCTATGAGGACAGACCAGGCCTGGGCACAGATACGCAGTATTTT; CDR3 protein: CASSYEDRPGLGTDTQYF; J gene: TRBJ2-3; clone size: few; V gene: TRBV5-1; D gene: .
CDR3 DNA: TGTGCCAGCAGTGAACCAACTCCTAATGAGCAGTTCTTC; CDR3 protein: CASSEPTPNEQFF; J gene: TRBJ2-1; clone size: many; V gene: TRBV25-1; D gene: .
CDR3 DNA: TGTGCCAGCAGTTTCTCGGGACAGGGGGCCTACGAGCAGTACTTC; CDR3 protein: CASSFSGQGAYEQYF; J gene: TRBJ2-7; clone size: .; V gene: TRBV27; D gene: TRBD1
CDR3 DNA: TGTGCCAGCAGCGTAGAAGCTAACACCGGGGAGCTGTTTTTT; CDR3 protein: CASSVEANTGELFF; J gene: TRBJ2-2; clone size: few; V gene: TRBV9; D gene: .
CDR3 DNA: TGTGCTAGCAGCTTAGAGAGCGGGGGTCTTTCTGAGCAGTTCTTC; CDR3 protein: CASSLESGGLSEQFF; J gene: TRBJ2-1; clone size: few; V gene: TRBV7-7; D gene: TRBD2